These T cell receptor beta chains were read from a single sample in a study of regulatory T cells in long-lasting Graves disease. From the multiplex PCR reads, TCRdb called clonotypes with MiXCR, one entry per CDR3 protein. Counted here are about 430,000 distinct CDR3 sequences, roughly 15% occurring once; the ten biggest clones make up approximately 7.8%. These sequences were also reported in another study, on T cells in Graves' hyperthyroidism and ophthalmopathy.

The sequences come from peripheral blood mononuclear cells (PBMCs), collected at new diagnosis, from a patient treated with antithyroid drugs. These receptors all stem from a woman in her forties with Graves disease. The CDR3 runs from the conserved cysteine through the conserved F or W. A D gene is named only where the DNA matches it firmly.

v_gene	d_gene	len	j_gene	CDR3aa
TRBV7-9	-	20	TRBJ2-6	CASSPPSREKGSSGANVLTF
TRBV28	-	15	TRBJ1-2	CASSLVGSSIYGYTF
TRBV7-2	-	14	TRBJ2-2	CASTWDWNTGELFF
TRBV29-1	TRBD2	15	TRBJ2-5	CSVRPRGGVRETQYF
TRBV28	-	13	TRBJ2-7	CASKGGHAYEQYF
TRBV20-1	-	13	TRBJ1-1	CSASRTLNTEAFF
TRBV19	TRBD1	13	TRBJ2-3	CASKDRTTDTQYF
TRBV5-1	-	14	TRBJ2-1	CASSQEGRYNEQFF
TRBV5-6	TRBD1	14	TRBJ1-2	CASSLNRGPYGYTF
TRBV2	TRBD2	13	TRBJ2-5	CASTSGRTETQYF
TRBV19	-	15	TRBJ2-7	CASSMQKGWEREQYF
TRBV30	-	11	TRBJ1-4	CAWSDFERLFF
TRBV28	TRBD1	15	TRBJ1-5	CASSIMTGQNQPQHF
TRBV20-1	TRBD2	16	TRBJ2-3	CSASTSGRRRTDTQYF
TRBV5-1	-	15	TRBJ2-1	CASSQGDGTYNEQFF
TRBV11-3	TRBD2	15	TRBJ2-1	CASSPGLAGATEQFF
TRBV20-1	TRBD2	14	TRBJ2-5	CSAISPGLQETQYF
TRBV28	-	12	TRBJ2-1	CASMDSYNEQFF
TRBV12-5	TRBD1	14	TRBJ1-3	CASGTGETGNTIYF
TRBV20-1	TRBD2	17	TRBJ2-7	CSARDPGLAGGTYEQYF
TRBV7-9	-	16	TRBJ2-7	CASSLNLVELADEQYF